These 11 T cell receptor beta chains came from one sample sequenced in a study of CD8 T cells in ankylosing spondylitis. TCRdb reanalysed the 5' RACE reads using MiXCR and keeps one entry per CDR3 protein. The sample lists around 150,000 distinct CDR3 sequences; approximately 20% were seen once. Sample: blood, either unsorted or a sorted T cell fraction (not recorded which). These receptors were taken from a male donor with ankylosing spondylitis or in good health (not recorded which).

The J gene is TRBJ1-2, the V gene TRBV7-1, with 7 nucleotides matching TRBD1. TRBV7-1 belongs to the ORF category, with a function that is uncertain. CDR3 length equals 15 residues. With 6 bases clipped from V and 5 bases from J, the junction kept 12 bases outside the gene matches. The CDR3 DNA is TGTGCCAGCAGGAACTCAGCGGGGACAGAGTATGGCTACACCTTC. It specifies CASRNSAGTEYGYTF.

This clonotype was seen ten or more times. CDR3 residues: CSARDLGLSTDTQYF. The CDR3 DNA is TGCAGTGCTAGAGACCTGGGCCTAAGCACAGATACGCAGTATTTT. The rearrangement links TRBV20-1 to TRBJ2-3; D is ambiguous. Germline V gene sequence: CDR1 DFQATT, CDR2 SNEGSKA (reference sequence). V was clipped by 0 bases and J by 0 bases, with 10 bases between them. The CDR3 sequence is 15 residues long.

This clonotype was recorded once. The chain links TRBV20-1 to TRBJ2-7; 9 bases match TRBD2. J was trimmed by 3 bases and V by 0 bases; bases with no gene match: 6. The CDR3 spans 15 residues. Germline V gives CDR1 DFQATT, CDR2 SNEGSKA (reference sequence). For the CDR3, the DNA is TGCAGTGCTAGAGATGGGCTAGCGGGAAGCTACGAGCAGTACTTC. This translates into CSARDGLAGSYEQYF.

The chain recombines TRBV20-1 with TRBJ2-7, with TRBD2 matching over 8 bases. Per the germline V gene, CDR1 is DFQATT and CDR2 is SNEGSKA (reference sequence). The CDR3 is 17 amino acids. V was pared by 5 bases and J by 2 bases, with 17 bases of the junction left unmatched. The CDR3 spells CSALPFPTSGKTYEQYF. CDR3 nucleotide sequence: TGCAGTGCTCTACCCTTCCCAACTAGCGGCAAAACCTACGAGCAGTACTTC.

This clonotype was detected many times. The chain links TRBV5-1 to TRBJ1-2; 9 positions match TRBD1. CDR3 length equals 13 residues. CDR1 is SGHRS and CDR2 is YFSETQ in the germline V gene. The junction had 4 bases not matched to a gene; V was cut back by 4 bases and J by 6 bases. The CDR3 loop is CASSPTGGHGYTF. The CDR3 DNA follows: TGCGCCAGCAGCCCAACAGGGGGCCATGGCTACACCTTC.

The rearrangement joins TRBV11-2 to TRBJ2-7; 8 nucleotides match TRBD2. The length of the CDR3 is 15 residues. Germline lookup yields CDR1 SGHAT and CDR2 FQNNGV. V trimming: 2 bases; J trimming: 0 bases; junction bases outside the gene matches: 3. The CDR3 sequence: CASSLRGLDSYEQYF. The CDR3 coding sequence is TGTGCCAGCAGCTTACGGGGACTAGACTCCTACGAGCAGTACTTC.

The chain uses TRBV10-3 and TRBJ1-4; no firm D call. V lost 10 bases, J lost 0 bases, and 12 bases lay in between. Germline assignment: CDR1 ENHRY and CDR2 SYGVKD. This CDR3 comprises 14 residues. The DNA for the CDR3 is TGTGCCACTGGGCCAATTGCAACTAATGAAAAACTGTTTTTT. Encoded protein: CATGPIATNEKLFF.

This clonotype has only a few counts. The chain employs TRBV29-1 and TRBJ2-7, with D unclear. Trimming removed 4 bases at V and 3 bases at J, with 10 bases between. The CDR3 sequence is 12 residues long. Per germline, CDR1 SQVTM and CDR2 ANQGSEA. For the CDR3, the DNA is TGCAGCGTTGCCCCTGACAACTACGAGCAGTACTTC. Translating it yields CSVAPDNYEQYF.

This clonotype showed up many times. The chain combines TRBV5-6 with TRBJ2-2, with D perhaps given as TRBD1 or TRBD2 (6 bases each). Germline-derived CDR1 and CDR2 are SGHDT and YYEEEE. V gave up 1 base and J gave up 6 bases, with 10 bases separating them. The CDR3 runs to 14 residues. CDR3 sequence: CASSLRGAPGELFF. The CDR3 DNA is TGTGCCAGCAGCTTGAGGGGGGCCCCCGGGGAGCTGTTTTTT.

This clonotype was counted at least ten times. The V gene is TRBV27, the J gene TRBJ2-2, with unresolved D. Germline V CDR1 and CDR2: MNHEY, SMNVEV (reference sequence). This CDR3 has 13 amino acids. V was pared by 4 bases and J by 6 bases, with 9 bases between. This chain's CDR3 is CASSSSWAGELFF. CDR3 nucleotides: TGTGCCAGCAGTTCCTCTTGGGCCGGGGAGCTGTTTTTT.

This clonotype showed up just a few times. The chain recombines TRBV29-1 with TRBJ1-2; 8 bases line up with TRBD1. The CDR3 loop spans 12 amino acids. V was clipped by 6 bases and J by 8 bases; unmatched bases: 8. The germline V gene encodes CDR1 SQVTM and CDR2 ANQGSEA. The CDR3 loop reads CSVPGQADGYTF. Written as DNA, the CDR3 is TGCAGCGTCCCGGGACAGGCTGACGGCTACACCTTC. The complete variable domain, with remaining parts taken from reference TRBV29-1 and TRBJ1-2, reads SAVISQKPSRDICQRGTSLTIQCQVDSQVTMMFWYRQQPGQSLTLIATANQGSEATYESGFVIDKFPISRPNLTFSTLTVSNMSPEDSSIYLCSVPGQADGYTFGSGTRLTVV.